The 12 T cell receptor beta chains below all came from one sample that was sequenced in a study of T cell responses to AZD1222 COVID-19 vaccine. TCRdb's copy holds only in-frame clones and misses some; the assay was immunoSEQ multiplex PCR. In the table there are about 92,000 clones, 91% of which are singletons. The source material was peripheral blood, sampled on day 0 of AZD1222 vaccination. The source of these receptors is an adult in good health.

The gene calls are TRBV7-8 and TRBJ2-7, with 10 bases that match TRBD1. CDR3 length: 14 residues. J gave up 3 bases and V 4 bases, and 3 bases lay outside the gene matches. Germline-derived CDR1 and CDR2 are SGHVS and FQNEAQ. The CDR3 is CASSSGQGFYEQYF. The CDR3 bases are TGTGCCAGCAGCTCGGGACAGGGGTTCTACGAGCAGTACTTC.

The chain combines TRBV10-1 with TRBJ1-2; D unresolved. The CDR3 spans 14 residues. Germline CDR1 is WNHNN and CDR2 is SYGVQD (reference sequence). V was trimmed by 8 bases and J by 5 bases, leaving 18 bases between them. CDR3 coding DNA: TGCGCCAGCCTACCAAGGTGGGCCACGTATGGCTACACCTTC. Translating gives CASLPRWATYGYTF.

The CDR3 loop reads CASSFMGRVMNTEAFF. The DNA of the CDR3 is TGTGCCAGCAGTTTTATGGGCAGGGTAATGAACACTGAAGCTTTCTTT. The chain links TRBV28 to TRBJ1-1; D perhaps matches TRBD1 (5 bases). The CDR3 runs to 16 residues. Germline V CDR1 and CDR2: MDHEN, SYDVKM. V shed 3 bases and J shed 0 bases, with 14 bases lying between them.

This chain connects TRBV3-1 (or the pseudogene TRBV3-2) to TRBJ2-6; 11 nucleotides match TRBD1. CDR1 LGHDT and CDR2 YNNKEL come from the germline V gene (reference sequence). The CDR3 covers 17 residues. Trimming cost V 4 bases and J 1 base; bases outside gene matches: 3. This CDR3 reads CASSRTGGSSGANVLTF. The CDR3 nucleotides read TGTGCCAGCAGCCGGACAGGGGGCAGTTCTGGGGCCAACGTCCTGACTTTC.

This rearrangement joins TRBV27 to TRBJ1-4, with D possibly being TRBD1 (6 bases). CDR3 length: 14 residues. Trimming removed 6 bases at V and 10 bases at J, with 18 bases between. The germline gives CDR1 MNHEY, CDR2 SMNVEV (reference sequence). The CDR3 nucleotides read TGTGCCAGCAGCCGTGACAGGTTTTCCGGAAAACTGTTTTTT. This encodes CASSRDRFSGKLFF.

CDR3 region: CASTRGGGNYGYTF. Written as DNA, the CDR3 is TGTGCCAGCACCCGGGGTGGGGGTAACTATGGCTACACCTTC. The chain combines TRBV7-8 with TRBJ1-2; possible D gene TRBD1, 5 bases. This CDR3 comprises 14 residues. V was cut by 7 bases and J by 1 base, with 13 bases left in between. The germline V gene has CDR1 SGHVS and CDR2 FQNEAQ. Variable domain in full (rest from reference TRBV7-8 and TRBJ1-2): GAGVSQSPRYKVAKRGQDVALRCDPISGHVSLFWYQQALGQGPEFLTYFQNEAQLDKSGLPSDRFFAERPEGSVSTLKIQRTQQEDSAVYLCASTRGGGNYGYTFGSGTRLTVV.

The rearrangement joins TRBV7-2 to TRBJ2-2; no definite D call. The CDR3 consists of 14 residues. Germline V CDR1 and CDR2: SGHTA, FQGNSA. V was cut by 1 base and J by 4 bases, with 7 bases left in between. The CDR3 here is CASSLGGFTGELFF. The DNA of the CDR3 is TGTGCCAGCAGCTTAGGGGGTTTCACCGGGGAGCTGTTTTTT.

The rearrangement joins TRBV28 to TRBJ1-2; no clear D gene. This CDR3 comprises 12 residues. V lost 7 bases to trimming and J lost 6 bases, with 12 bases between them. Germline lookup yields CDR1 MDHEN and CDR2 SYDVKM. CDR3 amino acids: CASTEYLDGYTF. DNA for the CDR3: TGTGCCAGCACCGAATACCTGGATGGCTACACCTTC.

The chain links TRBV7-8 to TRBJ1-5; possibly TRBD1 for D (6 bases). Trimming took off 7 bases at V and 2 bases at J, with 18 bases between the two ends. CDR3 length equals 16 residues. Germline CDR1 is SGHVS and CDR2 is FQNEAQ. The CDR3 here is CASTEFGGRGNQPQHF. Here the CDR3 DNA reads TGTGCCAGCACCGAATTCGGGGGGCGCGGCAATCAGCCCCAGCATTTT.

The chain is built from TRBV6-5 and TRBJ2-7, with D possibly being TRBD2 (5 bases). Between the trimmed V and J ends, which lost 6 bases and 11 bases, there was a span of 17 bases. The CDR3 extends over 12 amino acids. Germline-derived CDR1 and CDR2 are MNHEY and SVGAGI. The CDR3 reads CASRGTVAGEYF. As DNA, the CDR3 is TGTGCCAGCAGAGGAACGGTGGCCGGGGAGTACTTC.

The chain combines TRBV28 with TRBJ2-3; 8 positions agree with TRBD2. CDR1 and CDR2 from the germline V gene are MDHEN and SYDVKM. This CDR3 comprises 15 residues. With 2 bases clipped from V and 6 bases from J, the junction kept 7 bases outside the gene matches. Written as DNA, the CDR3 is TGTGCCAGCAGTTTAGGAGCGGGAGTGGGCGATACGCAGTATTTT. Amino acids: CASSLGAGVGDTQYF.

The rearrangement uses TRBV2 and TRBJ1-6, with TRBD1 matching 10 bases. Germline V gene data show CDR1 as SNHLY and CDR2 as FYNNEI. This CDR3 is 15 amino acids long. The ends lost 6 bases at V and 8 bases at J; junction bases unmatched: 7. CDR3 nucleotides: TGTGCCAGCAGCCTCCGGGACAGGGGTGATTCACCCCTCCACTTT. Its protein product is CASSLRDRGDSPLHF.